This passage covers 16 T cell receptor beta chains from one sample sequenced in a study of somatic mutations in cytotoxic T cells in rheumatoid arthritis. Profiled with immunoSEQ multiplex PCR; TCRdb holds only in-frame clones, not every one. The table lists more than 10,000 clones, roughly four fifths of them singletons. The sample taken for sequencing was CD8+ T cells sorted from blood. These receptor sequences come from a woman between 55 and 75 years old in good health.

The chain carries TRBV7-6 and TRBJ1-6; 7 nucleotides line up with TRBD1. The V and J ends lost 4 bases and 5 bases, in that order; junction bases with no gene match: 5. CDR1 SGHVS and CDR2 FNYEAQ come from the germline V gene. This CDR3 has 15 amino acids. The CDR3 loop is CASSYLTGHNSPLHF. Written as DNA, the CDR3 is TGTGCCAGCAGCTACCTGACAGGGCATAATTCACCCCTCCACTTT.

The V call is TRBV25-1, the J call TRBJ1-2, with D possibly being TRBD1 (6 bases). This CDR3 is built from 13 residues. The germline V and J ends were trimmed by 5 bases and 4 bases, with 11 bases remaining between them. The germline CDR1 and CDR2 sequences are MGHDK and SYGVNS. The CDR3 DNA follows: TGTGCCAGCAGTCCGGGACACCTCTATGGCTACACCTTC. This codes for CASSPGHLYGYTF.

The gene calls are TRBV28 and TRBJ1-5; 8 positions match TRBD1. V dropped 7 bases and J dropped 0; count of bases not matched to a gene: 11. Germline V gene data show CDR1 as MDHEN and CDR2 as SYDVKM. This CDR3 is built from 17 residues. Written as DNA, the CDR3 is TGTGCCAGCATATCGGACAGGGAAGTTCATAGCAATCAGCCCCAGCATTTT. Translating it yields CASISDREVHSNQPQHF.

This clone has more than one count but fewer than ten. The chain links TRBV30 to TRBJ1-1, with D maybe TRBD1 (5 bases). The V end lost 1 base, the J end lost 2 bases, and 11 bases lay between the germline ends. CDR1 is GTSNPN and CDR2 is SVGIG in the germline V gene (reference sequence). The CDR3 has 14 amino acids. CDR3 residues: CAWSGRDFNTEAFF. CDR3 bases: TGTGCCTGGAGTGGAAGGGACTTCAACACTGAAGCTTTCTTT. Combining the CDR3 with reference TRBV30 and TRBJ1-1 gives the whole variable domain SQTIHQWPATLVQPVGSPLSLECTVEGTSNPNLYWYRQAAGRGLQLLFYSVGIGQISSEVPQNLSASRPQDRQFILSSKKLLLSDSGFYLCAWSGRDFNTEAFFGQGTRLTVV.

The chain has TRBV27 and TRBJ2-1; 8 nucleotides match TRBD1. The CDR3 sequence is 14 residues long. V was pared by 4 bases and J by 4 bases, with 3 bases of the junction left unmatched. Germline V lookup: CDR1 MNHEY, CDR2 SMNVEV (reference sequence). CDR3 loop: CASSSQGAYNEQFF. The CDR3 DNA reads TGTGCCAGCAGTTCCCAGGGGGCTTACAATGAGCAGTTCTTC.

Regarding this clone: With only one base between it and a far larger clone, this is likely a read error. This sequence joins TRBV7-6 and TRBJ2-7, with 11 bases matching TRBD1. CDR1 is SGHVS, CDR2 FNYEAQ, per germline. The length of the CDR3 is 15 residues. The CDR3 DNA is TGTGCCAGCAGCTTGTCCGGACAGGGGGCAGACGAGCAGTGCTTC. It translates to CASSLSGQGADEQCF.

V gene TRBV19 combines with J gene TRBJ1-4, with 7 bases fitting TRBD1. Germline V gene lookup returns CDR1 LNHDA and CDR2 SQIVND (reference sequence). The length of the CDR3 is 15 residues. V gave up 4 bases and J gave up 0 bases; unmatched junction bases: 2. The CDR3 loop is CASSTGTATNEKLFF. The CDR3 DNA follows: TGTGCCAGTAGTACCGGGACAGCAACTAATGAAAAACTGTTTTTT.

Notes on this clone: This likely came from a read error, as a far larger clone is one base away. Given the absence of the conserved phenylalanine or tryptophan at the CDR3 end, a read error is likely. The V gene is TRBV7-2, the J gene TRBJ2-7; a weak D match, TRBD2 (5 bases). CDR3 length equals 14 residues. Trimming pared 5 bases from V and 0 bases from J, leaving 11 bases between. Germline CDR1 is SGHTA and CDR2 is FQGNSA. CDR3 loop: CASSLGLSSYEQYL. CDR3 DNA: TGTGCCAGCAGCCTAGGACTTTCCTCCTACGAGCAGTACCTC.

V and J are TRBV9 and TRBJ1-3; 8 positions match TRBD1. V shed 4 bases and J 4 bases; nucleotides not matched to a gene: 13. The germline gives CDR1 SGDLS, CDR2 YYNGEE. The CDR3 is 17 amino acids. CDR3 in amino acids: CASSHSSDRGEGNTIYF. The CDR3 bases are TGTGCCAGCAGCCATTCGAGCGACAGGGGTGAGGGAAACACCATATATTTT.

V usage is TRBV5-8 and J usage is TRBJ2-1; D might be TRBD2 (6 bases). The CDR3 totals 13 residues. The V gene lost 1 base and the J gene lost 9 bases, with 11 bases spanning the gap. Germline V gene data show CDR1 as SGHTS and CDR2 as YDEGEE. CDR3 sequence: CASSLHGGVEQFF. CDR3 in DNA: TGTGCCAGCAGCTTGCACGGGGGAGTTGAGCAGTTCTTC.

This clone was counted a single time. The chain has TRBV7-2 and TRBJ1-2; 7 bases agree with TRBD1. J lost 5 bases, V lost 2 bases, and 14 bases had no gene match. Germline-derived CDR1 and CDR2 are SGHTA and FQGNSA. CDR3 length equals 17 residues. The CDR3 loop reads CASSLLTDWDSTYGYTF. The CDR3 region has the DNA TGTGCCAGCAGCTTATTAACAGACTGGGACAGCACATATGGCTACACCTTC.

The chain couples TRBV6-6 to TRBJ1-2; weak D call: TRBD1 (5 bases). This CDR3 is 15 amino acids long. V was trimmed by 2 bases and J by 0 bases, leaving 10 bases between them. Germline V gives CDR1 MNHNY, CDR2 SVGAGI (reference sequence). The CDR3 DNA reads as TGTGCCAGCAGTTACGACGACAGACCTAACTATGGCTACACCTTC. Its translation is CASSYDDRPNYGYTF.

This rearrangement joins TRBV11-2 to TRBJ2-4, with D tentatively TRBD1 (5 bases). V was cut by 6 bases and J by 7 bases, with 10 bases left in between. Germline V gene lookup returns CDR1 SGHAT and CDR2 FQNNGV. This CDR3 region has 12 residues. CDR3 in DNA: TGTGCCAGCAGGGGATCAGGGAACATTCAGTACTTC. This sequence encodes CASRGSGNIQYF.

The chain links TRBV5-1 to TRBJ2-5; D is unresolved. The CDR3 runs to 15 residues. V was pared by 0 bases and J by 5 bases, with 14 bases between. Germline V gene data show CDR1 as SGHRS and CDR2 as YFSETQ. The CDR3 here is CASSLDPGGVETQYF. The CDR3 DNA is TGCGCCAGCAGCTTGGACCCTGGCGGTGTGGAGACCCAGTACTTC.

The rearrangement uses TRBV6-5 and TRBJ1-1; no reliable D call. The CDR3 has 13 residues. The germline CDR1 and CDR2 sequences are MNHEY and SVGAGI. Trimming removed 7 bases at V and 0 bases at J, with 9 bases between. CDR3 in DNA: TGTGCCAGCACCGGGAGCCTGAACACTGAAGCTTTCTTT. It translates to CASTGSLNTEAFF.

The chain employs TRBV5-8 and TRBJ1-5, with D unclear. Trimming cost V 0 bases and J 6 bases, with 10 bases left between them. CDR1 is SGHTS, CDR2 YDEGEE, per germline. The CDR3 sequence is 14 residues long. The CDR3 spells CASSLDLGVQPQHF. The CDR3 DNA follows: TGTGCCAGCAGCTTGGACCTCGGGGTTCAGCCCCAGCATTTT.